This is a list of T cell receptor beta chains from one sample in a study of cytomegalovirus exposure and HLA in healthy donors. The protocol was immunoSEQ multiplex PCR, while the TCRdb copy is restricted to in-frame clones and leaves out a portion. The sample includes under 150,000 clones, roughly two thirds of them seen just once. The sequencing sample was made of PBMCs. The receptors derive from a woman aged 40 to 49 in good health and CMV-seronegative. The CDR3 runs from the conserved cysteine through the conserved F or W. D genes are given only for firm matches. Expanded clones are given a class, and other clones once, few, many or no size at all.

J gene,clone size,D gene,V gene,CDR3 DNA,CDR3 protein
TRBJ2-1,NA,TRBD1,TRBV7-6,TGTGCCAGCAGCTTAGAGACAGGGGGCGTAGGTGAGCAGTTCTTC,CASSLETGGVGEQFF
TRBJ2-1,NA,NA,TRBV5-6,TGTGCCAGCAGCTTAGACACTGAGCAGTTCTTC,CASSLDTEQFF
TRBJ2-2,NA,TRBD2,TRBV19,TGTGCCAGTAGTATAGAGGGACTAGCGGGGACTAACACCGGGGAGCTGTTTTTT,CASSIEGLAGTNTGELFF
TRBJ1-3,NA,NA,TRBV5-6,TGTGCCAGCAGCCGAGAGTACAGGGAAGGAACTGGAAACACCATATACTTT,CASSREYREGTGNTIYF
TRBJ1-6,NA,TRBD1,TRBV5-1,TGCGCCAGCAGCTTGGGGGACAGGGAGAATAATTCACCCCTCCACTTT,CASSLGDRENNSPLHF
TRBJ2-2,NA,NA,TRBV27,TGTGCCAGCGGGAGGGGGACAAGTCCCGGGGAGCTGTTTTTT,CASGRGTSPGELFF
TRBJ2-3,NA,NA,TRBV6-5,TGTGCCAGTCGCCCGGAGAGCACAGATACGCAGTATTTT,CASRPESTDTQYF
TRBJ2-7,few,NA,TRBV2,TGTGCCAGCAGGGAGGGGTACGAGCAGTACTTC,CASREGYEQYF
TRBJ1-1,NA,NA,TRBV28,TGTGCCAGCAGTTTAGTTAGAGGGAGGCAAGCTTTCTTT,CASSLVRGRQAFF
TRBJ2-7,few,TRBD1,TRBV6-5,TGTGCCAGCAGTTTGGGACAGGGTATCTCCCACGAGCAGTACTTC,CASSLGQGISHEQYF
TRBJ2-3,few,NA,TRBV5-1,TGCGCCAGCTATAACACAGATACGCAGTATTTT,CASYNTDTQYF
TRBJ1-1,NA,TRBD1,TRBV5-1,TGCGCCAGCAGCTCACGGGACAGGGGGGGTACTGAAGCTTTCTTT,CASSSRDRGGTEAFF
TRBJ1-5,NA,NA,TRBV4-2,TGTGCCAGCAGCCAAGATGGGCAGGGAAATCAGCCCCAGCATTTT,CASSQDGQGNQPQHF
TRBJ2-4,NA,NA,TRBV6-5,TGTGCCAGCGGGCAGTCGAACTTAGCCAAAAACATTCAGTACTTC,CASGQSNLAKNIQYF
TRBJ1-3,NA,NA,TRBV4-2,TGTGCCAGCAGCCAAGATTATGCGCCGATGGGAAACACCATATATTTT,CASSQDYAPMGNTIYF
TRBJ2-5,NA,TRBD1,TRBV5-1,TGCGCCAGCAGCGGATGGACAGGTGAAGAGACCCAGTACTTC,CASSGWTGEETQYF
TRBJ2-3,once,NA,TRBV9,TGTGCCAGCAGCCCCGGGGGGCGCACAGATACGCAGTATTTT,CASSPGGRTDTQYF
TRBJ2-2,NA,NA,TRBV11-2,TGTGCCAGCACCAAGGGGGTCGCCGGGGAGCTGTTTTTT,CASTKGVAGELFF
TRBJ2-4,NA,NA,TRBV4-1,TGCGCCAGCAGCCAAGGCCAGGGATTACTGCCGGTAAACATTCAGTACTTC,CASSQGQGLLPVNIQYF
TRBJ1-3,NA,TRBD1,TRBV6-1,TGTGCCAGCAGTGCCCGGAAGACAGGGCCTTTGGACACCATATATTTT,CASSARKTGPLDTIYF
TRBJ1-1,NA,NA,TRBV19,TGTGCCAGTAGTATCCCGCCAGACACTGAAGCTTTCTTT,CASSIPPDTEAFF
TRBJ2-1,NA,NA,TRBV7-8,TGTGCCAGCACCCTCGGGGGATTCAATGAGCAGTTCTTC,CASTLGGFNEQFF
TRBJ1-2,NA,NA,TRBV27,TGTGCCAGCAGTCCCGGACAGAACTATGGCTACACCTTC,CASSPGQNYGYTF
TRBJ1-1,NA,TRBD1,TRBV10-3,TGTGCCATCAGTGACGGACAGGAGGTGCCTGAAGCTTTCTTT,CAISDGQEVPEAFF
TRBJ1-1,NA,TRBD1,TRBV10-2,TGCGCCAGCAGGACAGGGGGGTATAGAGTCTCTGAAGCTTTCTTT,CASRTGGYRVSEAFF
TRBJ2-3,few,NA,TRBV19,TGTGCCAGTGTTCAGGGGTCCGGGGATACGCAGTATTTT,CASVQGSGDTQYF
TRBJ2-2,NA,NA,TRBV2,TGTGCCAGCAGCCTCCCGCCCGAACTAAACACCGGGGAGCTGTTTTTT,CASSLPPELNTGELFF
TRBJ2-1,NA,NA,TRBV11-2,TGTGCCAGCAGAAAAATTGGGGGGAACTCCTACAATGAGCAGTTCTTC,CASRKIGGNSYNEQFF
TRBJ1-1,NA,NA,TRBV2,TGTGCCAGCAGTGGTACAGGGTGGAACACTGAAGCTTTCTTT,CASSGTGWNTEAFF
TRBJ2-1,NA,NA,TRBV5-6,TGTGCCAGCAGCCAGCCTAGAGGGGAGCAGTTCTTC,CASSQPRGEQFF
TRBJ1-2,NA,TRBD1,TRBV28,TGTGCCAGCACTAGACAGGGTGGGGGCTACACCTTC,CASTRQGGGYTF
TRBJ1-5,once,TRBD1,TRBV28,TGTGCCAGCAGTTTATTTACAGGGGATAGCAATCAGCCCCAGCATTTT,CASSLFTGDSNQPQHF
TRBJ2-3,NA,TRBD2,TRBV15,TGTGCCACTGGCGGGGGGGTCACAGATACGCAGTATTTT,CATGGGVTDTQYF
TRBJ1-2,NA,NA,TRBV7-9,TGTGCCAGCAGCGCCTATTCAGGGTATGGCTACACCTTC,CASSAYSGYGYTF
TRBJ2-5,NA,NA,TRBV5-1,TGCGCCAGCAGTTACGGGACTGGTGGGGAGACCCAGTACTTC,CASSYGTGGETQYF
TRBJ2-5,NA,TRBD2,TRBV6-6,TGTGCCAGCAGTTACTCGACTAGCGGGGAAGAGACCCAGTACTTC,CASSYSTSGEETQYF
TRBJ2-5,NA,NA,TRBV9,TGTGCCAGCAGCGTAGCAGGGCTGGGTGAGACCCAGTACTTC,CASSVAGLGETQYF
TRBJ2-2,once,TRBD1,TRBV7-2,TGTGCCAGCAGCAACGCCGGGACAGGTTTCTCCTGGGAGCTGTTTTTT,CASSNAGTGFSWELFF
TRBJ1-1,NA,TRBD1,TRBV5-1,TGCGCCAGCAGCTCAACCGGGACAGGGGTGGAGGCTTTCTTT,CASSSTGTGVEAFF
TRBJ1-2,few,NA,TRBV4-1,TGCGCCAGCAGCCATCCAGGGGCGGGCGGGAACTATGGCTACACCTTC,CASSHPGAGGNYGYTF
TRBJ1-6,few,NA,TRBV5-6,TGTGCCAGCAGCGCAGGGTTGGAAAACCTACTGCCTAATTCACCCCTCCACTTT,CASSAGLENLLPNSPLHF
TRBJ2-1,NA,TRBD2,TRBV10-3,TGTGCCAGTACTAGCGGGGCAAACAATGAGCAGTTCTTC,CASTSGANNEQFF
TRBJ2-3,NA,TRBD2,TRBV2,TGTGCCACCCGAGCGGGGAGGGGCACAGATACGCAGTATTTT,CATRAGRGTDTQYF
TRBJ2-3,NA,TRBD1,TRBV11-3,TGTGCCAGCAGCCCGGACAGGGTGGCAGATACGCAGTATTTT,CASSPDRVADTQYF
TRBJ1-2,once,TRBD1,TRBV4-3,TGCGCCAGCAGCCACGACGTTGGACAGGGCCGACGGTATGGCTACACCTTC,CASSHDVGQGRRYGYTF
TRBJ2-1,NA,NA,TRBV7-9,TGTGCCAGCAGCTTGTTTCATCCGGGTTCTGAGCAGTTCTTC,CASSLFHPGSEQFF
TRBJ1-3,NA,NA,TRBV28,TGTGCCAGCAGTGCCGACAGCTACTCTGGAAACACCATATATTTT,CASSADSYSGNTIYF
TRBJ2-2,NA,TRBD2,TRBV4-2,TGTGCCAGCAGTGTTGCTAGCGGGGGGAACACCGGGGAGCTGTTTTTT,CASSVASGGNTGELFF
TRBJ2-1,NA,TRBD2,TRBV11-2,TGTGCCAGCAGCGTGACTAGCGGGTCGTCATATGAGCAGTTCTTC,CASSVTSGSSYEQFF
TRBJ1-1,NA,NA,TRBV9,TGTGCCAGCAGCGTAGACGGCAGGGAGAACACTGAAGCTTTCTTT,CASSVDGRENTEAFF
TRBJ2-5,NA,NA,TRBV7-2,TGTGCCAGCAGCCCGGGACTCCAAGAGACCCAGTACTTC,CASSPGLQETQYF
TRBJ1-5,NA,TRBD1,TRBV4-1,TGCGCCAGCAGCCAAGCTACAGGGGATCAGCCCCAGCATTTT,CASSQATGDQPQHF
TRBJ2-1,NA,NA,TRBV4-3,TGCGCCAGCAGCCCCGGACAGACCTTTAACAATGAGCAGTTCTTC,CASSPGQTFNNEQFF